A selection of T cell receptor beta chains follows, all from one sample in a study of OX40 agonist ivuxolimab in advanced cancers. This table comes from immunoSEQ multiplex PCR, and its TCRdb copy is limited to in-frame clones, with some not included. The sample holds 7,000 to 9,500 clones; roughly 84% are singletons and the top ten take just under 30%. This material consisted of CD4+ or CD8+ T cells sorted from blood, taken in a trial of the OX40 agonist ivuxolimab. The receptor source for this set is an adult with an advanced solid tumor such as melanoma, head and neck, liver or kidney cancer. Each CDR3 is given with its conserved first and last residue. The D gene is left open where the match is weak. Not every row has a clone size; where given, it reads once, few, many or a size class.

TRBJ1-5,TRBD1,TRBV9,-,CASSVGTAYQPQHF,TGTGCCAGCAGCGTCGGGACAGCCTATCAGCCCCAGCATTTT
TRBJ1-4,-,TRBV5-1,once,CASSLGDEKLFF,TGCGCCAGCAGCTTGGGCGATGAAAAACTGTTTTTT
TRBJ2-1,-,TRBV7-2,-,CASSLYGPPYNEQFF,TGTGCCAGCAGCTTATATGGGCCCCCCTACAATGAGCAGTTCTTC
TRBJ2-2,-,TRBV13,few,CASSLARLGRGELFF,TGTGCCAGCAGCTTAGCCCGTTTGGGGCGCGGGGAGCTGTTTTTT
TRBJ1-5,-,TRBV28,once,CASFSSGDSNQPQHF,TGTGCCAGTTTCTCTTCAGGGGATAGCAATCAGCCCCAGCATTTT
TRBJ2-1,-,TRBV6-4,once,CASSDGDNNEQFF,TGTGCCAGCAGTGACGGCGACAACAATGAGCAGTTCTTC
TRBJ1-5,-,TRBV7-9,-,CASSEDGRNQPQHF,TGTGCCAGCAGCGAGGACGGACGCAATCAGCCCCAGCATTTT
TRBJ2-7,TRBD1,TRBV27,-,CASSWTGFSSYEQYF,TGTGCCAGCAGTTGGACAGGCTTTAGCTCCTACGAGCAGTACTTC
TRBJ2-7,-,TRBV9,-,CASSVGGDSYEQYF,TGTGCCAGCAGCGTAGGGGGGGACTCCTACGAGCAGTACTTC
TRBJ2-7,-,TRBV7-9,-,CASSPIKPPYEQYF,TGTGCCAGCAGCCCGATTAAACCTCCCTACGAGCAGTACTTC
TRBJ1-1,TRBD1,TRBV5-1,few,CASSSTGMGTEAFF,TGCGCCAGCAGCTCGACAGGGATGGGCACTGAAGCTTTCTTT
TRBJ2-7,TRBD2,TRBV19,-,CASSTGLAGVIEQYF,TGTGCCAGTAGTACTGGACTAGCGGGAGTAATCGAGCAGTACTTC
TRBJ1-2,TRBD1,TRBV19,-,CASSIVDRAAFNYGYTF,TGTGCCAGTAGTATAGTTGACAGGGCCGCGTTTAACTATGGCTACACCTTC
TRBJ2-7,-,TRBV2,-,CASSEVNRRINEQYF,TGTGCCAGCAGTGAAGTTAATCGTCGGATTAACGAGCAGTACTTC
TRBJ2-2,TRBD2,TRBV7-9,-,CASSTRLSGSAGELFF,TGTGCCAGCAGCACCCGTTTAAGCGGGAGCGCCGGGGAGCTGTTTTTT
TRBJ1-1,-,TRBV30,-,CAWDSIRGYTEAFF,TGTGCCTGGGACTCGATCCGGGGGTACACTGAAGCTTTCTTT
TRBJ2-5,TRBD1,TRBV28,few,CASSQGQGSRETQYF,TGTGCCAGCAGTCAAGGACAGGGGTCAAGAGAGACCCAGTACTTC
TRBJ2-1,-,TRBV7-9,-,CASSLVRARGNEQFF,TGTGCCAGCAGCTTAGTACGGGCCAGGGGCAATGAGCAGTTCTTC
TRBJ2-5,TRBD2,TRBV5-8,-,CASSPGGGFVQETQYF,TGTGCCAGCAGCCCGGGGGGAGGTTTCGTTCAAGAGACCCAGTACTTC
TRBJ2-1,TRBD2,TRBV28,-,CATQREYNEQFF,TGTGCCACACAGCGGGAATACAATGAGCAGTTCTTC
TRBJ1-5,-,TRBV28,-,CASGEGLGQPQHF,TGTGCCAGCGGAGAAGGGCTGGGGCAGCCCCAGCATTTT
TRBJ2-1,-,TRBV7-6,-,CASSRPTLTDFDEQFF,TGTGCCAGCAGCAGACCAACACTTACAGATTTCGATGAGCAGTTCTTC
TRBJ1-1,-,TRBV19,-,CASSIEGLNTEAFF,TGTGCCAGTAGTATTGAGGGGTTGAACACTGAAGCTTTCTTT
TRBJ2-7,TRBD1,TRBV28,-,CATNRGPYEQYF,TGTGCCACTAACAGGGGGCCTTACGAGCAGTACTTC
TRBJ2-1,-,TRBV6-5,-,CASSYSPSSYNEQFF,TGTGCCAGCAGTTACTCGCCTAGCTCCTACAATGAGCAGTTCTTC
TRBJ2-5,TRBD2,TRBV29-1,once,CSASASGLETQYF,TGCAGCGCTTCCGCTAGCGGTTTAGAGACCCAGTACTTC
TRBJ2-1,-,TRBV28,-,CASSLSGHNEQFF,TGTGCCAGCAGTTTATCGGGTCACAATGAGCAGTTCTTC
TRBJ2-7,-,TRBV9,-,CASSPRGSELYEQYF,TGTGCCAGCAGCCCTCGTGGTAGCGAGCTCTACGAGCAGTACTTC